Following are 29 T cell receptor beta chains from one sample sequenced in a study of blood T cell repertoires in COVID-19 (TCRdb year 2020). Library method: the immunoSEQ multiplex PCR assay. TCRdb stores this immuneACCESS table with in-frame sequences only. Part of the clones is absent; in the studies checked, under half of the shortfall reflects unresolved V genes, and no reason is known for the rest. This sample gives under 250,000 clones in total; about 79% of them show up just once. The ten largest clonotypes hold around 13% of the sample. Specimen: peripheral blood. The receptors were sampled from a human donor in a cohort sampled during active COVID-19.

This clone has more than one count but fewer than ten. This sequence joins TRBV12-3 or TRBV12-4 and TRBJ2-7; D may be TRBD2 (5 bases). Trimming took 7 bases from V and 3 from J, leaving 7 bases between them. The length of the CDR3 is 11 residues. CDR3 protein: CASNRGYEQYF. CDR3 coding DNA: TGTGCCAGCAATCGGGGCTACGAGCAGTACTTC.

This clone was detected only a few times. CDR3 nucleotide sequence: TGTGCCAGCGGTGCCGGGACTAAGTTTGATACGCAGTATTTT. Its protein product is CASGAGTKFDTQYF. V and J are TRBV7-2 and TRBJ2-3; 7 bases fit TRBD2. Germline V gene sequence: CDR1 SGHTA, CDR2 FQGNSA. Trimming cost V 8 bases and J 6 bases; bases outside gene matches: 11. This CDR3 region has 14 residues.

The chain couples TRBV7-2 to TRBJ1-3; 8 bases align to TRBD1. Looked up from germline, CDR1 is SGHTA and CDR2 is FQGNSA. The CDR3 has 16 residues. V shed 5 bases and J 3 bases; nucleotides not matched to a gene: 9. CDR3 bases: TGTGCCAGCAGCCTAAATCCAGGGGGCGGTGGAAACACCATATATTTT. The encoded protein is CASSLNPGGGGNTIYF.

The chain combines TRBV4-1 with TRBJ1-5; D not resolved. V was clipped by 2 bases and J by 5 bases, with 10 bases between them. The CDR3 has 14 residues. Per the germline V gene, CDR1 is MGHRA and CDR2 is YSYEKL. The CDR3 coding sequence is TGCGCCAGCAGCCAATACAGTTCTTATCAGCCCCAGCATTTT. It encodes CASSQYSSYQPQHF.

This chain uses TRBV15 with TRBJ2-2, with 7 nucleotides matching TRBD2. The length of the CDR3 is 22 residues. V lost 2 bases, J lost 3 bases, and 24 bases stayed unmatched. CDR1 and CDR2 from the germline V gene are LNHNV and YYDKDF (reference sequence). The CDR3 coding sequence is TGTGCCACCAGCAGAAGACTAGAGTTTACTCCCGGGACTACTAGGGACACCGGGGAGCTGTTTTTT. Residues: CATSRRLEFTPGTTRDTGELFF.

V gene TRBV7-7 combines with J gene TRBJ1-6; D ambiguous. The V end lost 4 bases, the J end lost 7 bases, and 11 bases lay between the germline ends. In germline, CDR1 is SSHAT, CDR2 FNYEAQ (reference sequence). This CDR3 contains 14 residues. The CDR3: CASSSGGQNSPLHF. The DNA of the CDR3 is TGTGCCAGCAGCTCTGGCGGCCAGAATTCACCCCTCCACTTT.

The chain combines TRBV6-1 with TRBJ1-6, with 7 bases lining up with TRBD1. The CDR3 extends over 15 amino acids. Germline values: CDR1 MNHNS, CDR2 SASEGT. Germline trimming cut 3 bases from V and 7 bases from J; bases unmatched to any gene: 6. The CDR3 is CASSDSPGGNSPLHF. In nucleotides, the CDR3 is TGTGCCAGCAGTGATTCACCAGGGGGGAATTCACCCCTCCACTTT.

This chain links TRBV5-1 with TRBJ2-2, with 7 bases matching TRBD2. Unmatched junction bases numbered 2, after V lost 0 bases and J lost 6 bases. The CDR3 extends over 14 amino acids. Germline values: CDR1 SGHRS, CDR2 YFSETQ. CDR3 loop: CASSLVGLAGELFF. The CDR3 region has the DNA TGCGCCAGCAGCTTGGTAGGACTAGCCGGGGAGCTGTTTTTT.

The chain links TRBV18 to TRBJ2-1; 11 positions match TRBD2. There are 16 residues in the CDR3. Trimming cost V 4 bases and J 8 bases; bases outside gene matches: 10. From germline, CDR1 is KGHSH and CDR2 LQKENI. The CDR3 DNA sequence: TGTGCCAGCTCACTATCACTAGCGGGAGAAGGTGATGAGCAGTTCTTC. It encodes CASSLSLAGEGDEQFF.

The chain joins TRBV27 to TRBJ2-1, with TRBD2 identical over 10 bases. J was trimmed by 8 bases and V by 6 bases; bases with no gene match: 4. The CDR3 is 13 amino acids. Germline V gene sequence: CDR1 MNHEY, CDR2 SMNVEV (reference sequence). Here the CDR3 reads CASRLAGAYEQFF. The CDR3 DNA sequence: TGTGCCAGCAGGCTAGCGGGAGCCTATGAGCAGTTCTTC.

This chain connects TRBV28 to TRBJ2-3, with 9 bases that match TRBD1. The ends lost 2 bases at V and 3 bases at J; junction bases unmatched: 6. The CDR3 has 16 amino acids. Germline V gene lookup returns CDR1 MDHEN and CDR2 SYDVKM. The CDR3 sequence: CASSLGTGHFTDTQYF. For the CDR3, the DNA is TGTGCCAGCAGTTTAGGGACAGGGCATTTTACAGATACGCAGTATTTT.

Only one count was recorded for this clone. The rearrangement uses TRBV28 and TRBJ2-3, with 9 bases fitting TRBD1. The germline V gene has CDR1 MDHEN and CDR2 SYDVKM. The CDR3 consists of 15 residues. J lost 3 bases, V lost 5 bases, and 6 bases had no gene match. Written as DNA, the CDR3 is TGTGCCAGCAGTATCACAGGGGGCTTGACAGATACGCAGTATTTT. Translating gives CASSITGGLTDTQYF.

The rearrangement links TRBV6-5 to TRBJ2-7, with 8 positions matching TRBD1. The CDR3 runs to 13 residues. Looked up from germline, CDR1 is MNHEY and CDR2 is SVGAGI. V lost 5 bases to trimming and J lost 5 bases; unmatched junction nucleotides: 5. The CDR3 here is CASSRQGSHEQYF. CDR3 nucleotides: TGTGCCAGCAGTAGACAGGGGAGCCACGAGCAGTACTTC.

The chain carries TRBV28 and TRBJ2-3, with 10 bases identical to TRBD1. Trimming took 3 bases from V and 2 from J; bases not matched to a gene: 5. Germline lookup yields CDR1 MDHEN and CDR2 SYDVKM. The CDR3 loop spans 16 amino acids. The DNA of the CDR3 is TGTGCCAGCAGTTTTCAGGGGACAGGGGTCACAGATACGCAGTATTTT. The encoded protein is CASSFQGTGVTDTQYF.

The CDR3 nucleotides are TGTGCCAGTAGTCAACTAAACTCTGGGGCCAACGTCCTGACTTTC. Translating it yields CASSQLNSGANVLTF. The chain joins TRBV19 to TRBJ2-6; no clear D gene. Germline V gene sequence: CDR1 LNHDA, CDR2 SQIVND (reference sequence). The V and J ends lost 5 bases and 0 bases respectively, with 8 bases between them. The CDR3 is 15 residues long.

J is TRBJ1-6 and V is TRBV9, with a possible D match to TRBD1 (6 bases). The CDR3 runs 16 residues. Germline V CDR1 and CDR2: SGDLS, YYNGEE. V was pared by 3 bases and J by 6 bases, with 16 bases between. In DNA, the CDR3 is TGTGCCAGCAGCGCCCCGGGGGGGGACATTAATTCACCCCTCCACTTT. Translated, it gives CASSAPGGDINSPLHF.

The J gene is TRBJ1-2, the V gene TRBV14; D is unresolved. The CDR3 length is 13 residues. With 1 base removed from V and 4 bases from J, the gap between germline ends came to 7 bases. CDR1 is SGHDN and CDR2 is FVKESK in the germline V gene. CDR3 loop: CASSQVHFYGYTF. Here the CDR3 DNA reads TGTGCCAGCAGCCAAGTCCACTTCTATGGCTACACCTTC.

This chain connects TRBV3-1 (or the pseudogene TRBV3-2) to TRBJ2-3; TRBD1 aligns across 7 bases. This CDR3 is built from 16 residues. Germline V gene lookup returns CDR1 LGHDT and CDR2 YNNKEL (reference sequence). The V segment lost 0 bases and the J segment 1 base; nucleotides outside the gene matches: 4. As DNA, the CDR3 is TGTGCCAGCAGCCAAGACCCCGGACAGGGCACAGATACGCAGTATTTT. Encoded protein: CASSQDPGQGTDTQYF.

The gene calls are TRBV7-9 and TRBJ2-5; possibly TRBD2 for D (5 bases). The CDR3 runs 14 residues. From germline, CDR1 is SEHNR and CDR2 FQNEAQ (reference sequence). Trimming cost V 4 bases and J 2 bases, with 11 bases left between them. CDR3 nucleotides: TGTGCCAGCAGCTCTCCGGGATTACAAGAGACCCAGTACTTC. Amino acid sequence: CASSSPGLQETQYF.

The chain carries TRBV28 and TRBJ1-4; 9 bases line up with TRBD1. After removal of 5 bases from V and 7 bases from J, the junction contained 8 bases not matched to a gene. The germline V gene encodes CDR1 MDHEN and CDR2 SYDVKM. There are 15 residues in the CDR3. CDR3 nucleotides: TGTGCCAGCAGTCCCCGGACAGGGGCGTTTGAAAAACTGTTTTTT. Translation gives CASSPRTGAFEKLFF.

The chain uses TRBV20-1 and TRBJ1-5; D gene uncertain. CDR1 is DFQATT, CDR2 SNEGSKA, per germline (reference sequence). V gave up 3 bases and J gave up 0 bases, with 15 bases separating them. The CDR3 sequence is 16 residues long. The chain's CDR3 is CSASITDGSSNQPQHF. The CDR3 DNA is TGCAGTGCTAGTATAACAGACGGATCTAGCAATCAGCCCCAGCATTTT.

V gene TRBV5-1 combines with J gene TRBJ1-1; D ambiguous. Trimming took off 0 bases at V and 11 bases at J, with 14 bases between the two ends. CDR3 length: 13 residues. Per germline, CDR1 SGHRS and CDR2 YFSETQ. The CDR3 DNA is TGCGCCAGCAGCTTGGTACTAGATGGTCCTGCTTTCTTT. As protein: CASSLVLDGPAFF.

The chain is built from TRBV9 and TRBJ2-6, with D perhaps matching TRBD1 (5 bases). The germline gives CDR1 SGDLS, CDR2 YYNGEE. V lost 0 bases and J lost 4, with 8 bases in between. The CDR3 sequence is 15 residues long. The CDR3 here is CASSVGRAGANVLTF. CDR3 in DNA: TGTGCCAGCAGCGTAGGCAGGGCGGGGGCCAACGTCCTGACTTTC.

This sequence joins TRBV29-1 and TRBJ2-3; D call uncertain. Trimming removed 5 bases from V and 3 bases from J, with 21 bases in between. The CDR3 length is 16 residues. Germline V CDR1 and CDR2: SQVTM, ANQGSEA. CDR3 loop: CSVYDRSRPPTDTQYF. The CDR3, as DNA: TGCAGCGTTTATGATAGGAGTCGGCCCCCAACAGATACGCAGTATTTT.

This chain links TRBV27 with TRBJ2-2; 8 positions match TRBD1. Per germline, CDR1 MNHEY and CDR2 SMNVEV (reference sequence). The ends lost 6 bases at V and 4 bases at J; junction bases unmatched: 7. This CDR3 is 15 amino acids long. Here the CDR3 DNA reads TGTGCCAGCAGGCCCCAGGGGGCTGGCACCGGGGAGCTGTTTTTT. This codes for CASRPQGAGTGELFF.

This clone was observed a handful of times. The chain uses TRBV7-9 and TRBJ2-3, with D unresolved. Trimming took 2 bases from V and 0 from J, leaving 9 bases between them. The CDR3 spans 15 residues. CDR1 is SEHNR, CDR2 FQNEAQ, per germline (reference sequence). CDR3 amino acids: CASSLLQISTDTQYF. CDR3 DNA sequence: TGTGCCAGCAGCTTATTACAAATTAGCACAGATACGCAGTATTTT.

Notes on this clone: Its ends do not fully match the called genes, so a read error is possible. The rearrangement uses TRBV7-7 and TRBJ2-1; 9 bases fit TRBD2. The CDR3 consists of 15 residues. Germline-derived CDR1 and CDR2 are SSHAT and FNYEAQ (reference sequence). CDR3 loop: CASSSVAGGYNEQFF. The CDR3 DNA reads as TGTGCTAGCAGCTCGGTGGCGGGAGGGTACAATGAGCAGTTCTTC. Full variable domain (remainder filled in from reference TRBV7-7 and TRBJ2-1): GAGVSQSPRYKVTKRGQDVTLRCDPISSHATLYWYQQALGQGPEFLTYFNYEAQPDKSGLPSDRFSAERPEGSISTLTIQRTEQRDSAMYRCASSSVAGGYNEQFFGPGTRLTVL.

The chain links TRBV7-8 to TRBJ2-1; 12 nucleotides line up with TRBD2. Trimming cost V 5 bases and J 7 bases; bases outside gene matches: 6. Germline assignment: CDR1 SGHVS and CDR2 FQNEAQ. The CDR3 is made up of 15 amino acids. The CDR3 nucleotides are TGTGCCAGCAGCCCCGGACTAGCGGGAAGGAATGAGCAGTTCTTC. Encoded protein: CASSPGLAGRNEQFF.

This clone occurred a few times. The V call is TRBV5-1, the J call TRBJ1-1; 7 bases map to TRBD1. V was pared by 4 bases and J by 4 bases, with 7 bases of the junction left unmatched. The CDR3 covers 14 residues. The V gene's germline CDR1 is SGHRS and CDR2 YFSETQ. Here the CDR3 DNA reads TGCGCCAGCAGCGGGGGACAGCCCCTCACTGAAGCTTTCTTT. It is translated as CASSGGQPLTEAFF.